One and the same sample provided the 29 T cell receptor beta chains below, sequenced in a study of T cells in Graves' hyperthyroidism and ophthalmopathy. It was RNA transcripts that yielded the amplified TCR beta CDR3 regions. During a first-round RT-PCR of the TCR CDR3, the HTBI primer set was used. MiXCR was run by TCRdb on the multiplex PCR reads, yielding one entry per CDR3 protein. The table shows 600,000 to 700,000 distinct CDR3 sequences, with over 40% occurring only once. Sequencing was done on a sample of peripheral blood or thyroid tissue (not recorded which). The receptor source for this set is an adult man with Graves' disease, either hyperthyroidism or ophthalmopathy (not recorded which).

This clonotype was recorded a few times. This sequence joins TRBV5-4 and TRBJ2-7; TRBD2 agrees at 13 bases. CDR1 SGHNT and CDR2 YYREEE come from the germline V gene (reference sequence). This CDR3 is 16 amino acids long. Unmatched junction bases numbered 10, after V lost 3 bases and J lost 7 bases. This CDR3 is CASSSELAGGPFEQYF. CDR3 coding DNA: TGTGCCAGCAGCTCGGAACTAGCGGGAGGGCCATTTGAGCAGTACTTC.

With regard to this clonotype: This may stem from a read error, because a much larger clone lies one nucleotide away. This rearrangement joins TRBV24-1 to TRBJ2-5, with a tentative D call TRBD1 (6 bases). The CDR3 sequence is 19 residues long. V dropped 2 bases and J dropped 0 bases, with 21 bases sitting between them. CDR1 KGHDR and CDR2 SFDVKD come from the germline V gene. CDR3 DNA: TGTGCCACCAGTGATTCAGGCAGGGGCCCGGGGACATACCAAGAGACCCAGTACTTC. Translating gives CATSDSGRGPGTYQETQYF.

The V call is TRBV15, the J call TRBJ1-2, with unresolved D. The germline gives CDR1 LNHNV, CDR2 YYDKDF (reference sequence). The CDR3 sequence is 13 residues long. V was trimmed by 0 bases and J by 6 bases, leaving 8 bases between them. The CDR3 sequence is CATSRDLPHGYTF. CDR3 coding DNA: TGTGCCACCAGCAGAGATCTCCCCCATGGCTACACCTTC.

The chain couples TRBV7-6 to TRBJ2-5; D is unresolved. Germline CDR1 and CDR2: SGHVS and FNYEAQ. Trimming took off 3 bases at V and 7 bases at J, with 9 bases between the two ends. The CDR3 is 12 amino acids. The CDR3 region is CASSLLPGTQYF. In DNA form, the CDR3 reads TGTGCCAGCAGCTTGTTGCCAGGGACCCAGTACTTC.

The chain combines TRBV12-3 or TRBV12-4 with TRBJ1-3; D is undetermined. V dropped 5 bases and J dropped 0 bases, with 11 bases sitting between them. The CDR3 is 15 amino acids. CDR3 sequence (DNA): TGTGCCAGCAGTCCTCAGGTTCGCTCTGGAAACACCATATATTTT. It codes for CASSPQVRSGNTIYF.

The chain recombines TRBV20-1 with TRBJ1-2; the D gene is possibly TRBD1 (5 bases). CDR1 and CDR2 from the germline V gene are DFQATT and SNEGSKA (reference sequence). The CDR3 runs to 15 residues. V lost 5 bases and J lost 4, with 20 bases in between. The CDR3 coding sequence is TGCAGTGCTCCAATCTCTAGTTGGACACCCTATGGCTACACCTTC. This gives the protein CSAPISSWTPYGYTF.

There are many counts of this clonotype. V is TRBV25-1 and J is TRBJ2-2; D may correspond to TRBD1 or TRBD2 (5 bases each). Germline lookup yields CDR1 MGHDK and CDR2 SYGVNS. This CDR3 is 14 amino acids long. The V end lost 8 bases, the J end lost 4 bases, and 14 bases lay between the germline ends. The CDR3 sequence is CASLLGTATGELFF. The DNA for the CDR3 is TGTGCCAGCCTCCTCGGGACCGCCACCGGGGAGCTGTTTTTT.

Comments on this clonotype: The conserved closing phenylalanine or tryptophan is absent in this CDR3, likely reflecting a read error. Because the CDR3's place on the DNA is in doubt, the DNA is left out and the CDR3 is given as listed by TCRdb. This sequence joins TRBV6-2 or TRBV6-3 and TRBJ1-6. The CDR3 has 11 residues if both end residues are counted. Germline V lookup: CDR1 MNHEY, CDR2 SVGEGT. The CDR3 loop is CASSSAGPTNY.

This clonotype was picked up a small number of times. This chain connects TRBV7-2 to TRBJ2-2; 7 bases fit TRBD1. V was clipped by 5 bases and J by 0 bases; unmatched bases: 9. CDR3 length equals 17 residues. Germline V gives CDR1 SGHTA, CDR2 FQGNSA. CDR3 sequence: CASSKDRVNANTGELFF. The CDR3 nucleotides are TGTGCCAGCAGCAAAGACAGGGTGAACGCGAACACCGGGGAGCTGTTTTTT.

V is TRBV9 and J is TRBJ1-1; D might be TRBD1 (5 bases). Germline V gives CDR1 SGDLS, CDR2 YYNGEE. CDR3 size: 16 residues. V dropped 4 bases and J dropped 1 base, with 17 bases sitting between them. CDR3 amino acids: CASSRDSGLENTEAFF. The CDR3 DNA reads TGTGCCAGCAGCCGGGACTCGGGGTTGGAGAACACTGAAGCTTTCTTT. The full variable domain, its missing parts supplied by reference TRBV9 and TRBJ1-1, is DSGVTQTPKHLITATGQRVTLRCSPRSGDLSVYWYQQSLDQGLQFLIQYYNGEERAKGNILERFSAQQFPDLHSELNLSSLELGDSALYFCASSRDSGLENTEAFFGQGTRLTVV.

The chain employs TRBV7-8 and TRBJ1-6, with D perhaps matching TRBD1 (5 bases). Between the trimmed V and J ends, which lost 3 bases and 7 bases, there was a span of 13 bases. Per germline, CDR1 SGHVS and CDR2 FQNEAQ. The CDR3 runs 15 residues. CDR3 nucleotides: TGTGCCAGCAGCTTGGGGCTAGCGCCGAATTCACCCCTCCACTTT. Its translation: CASSLGLAPNSPLHF.

This clonotype was detected many times. The chain employs TRBV20-1 and TRBJ2-5; D gene ambiguous. The CDR3 sequence is 11 residues long. The V gene's germline CDR1 is DFQATT and CDR2 SNEGSKA (reference sequence). The germline V and J ends were trimmed by 4 bases and 4 bases, with 7 bases remaining between them. CDR3 DNA: TGCAGTGCTAAAAGATCAGAGACCCAGTACTTC. Encoded protein: CSAKRSETQYF.

This clonotype has more than one count but fewer than ten. The chain links TRBV19 to TRBJ1-4; D unresolved. Trimming removed 3 bases at V and 4 bases at J, with 9 bases between. The CDR3 totals 14 residues. Germline V gene lookup returns CDR1 LNHDA and CDR2 SQIVND (reference sequence). Here the CDR3 DNA reads TGTGCCAGTAGTATCGGGCAGTATAATGAAAAACTGTTTTTT. This encodes CASSIGQYNEKLFF. The whole variable domain, remainder taken from reference TRBV19 and TRBJ1-4, is DGGITQSPKYLFRKEGQNVTLSCEQNLNHDAMYWYRQDPGQGLRLIYYSQIVNDFQKGDIAEGYSVSREKKESFPLTVTSAQKNPTAFYLCASSIGQYNEKLFFGSGTQLSVL.

V and J are TRBV7-3 and TRBJ1-4; D unresolved. CDR3 length: 12 residues. V lost 5 bases to trimming and J lost 8 bases, with 9 bases between them. Per germline, CDR1 SGHTA and CDR2 FQGTGA. This chain's CDR3 is CASSQDLEKLFF. DNA of the CDR3: TGTGCCAGCAGCCAAGATTTGGAAAAACTGTTTTTT.

This rearrangement joins TRBV7-8 to TRBJ2-7, with D perhaps TRBD1 or TRBD2 (5 bases each). Germline V gene data show CDR1 as SGHVS and CDR2 as FQNEAQ. The CDR3 spans 13 residues. Between the trimmed V and J ends, which lost 8 bases and 2 bases, there was a span of 13 bases. The CDR3: CASVGTGAYEQYF. CDR3 sequence (DNA): TGTGCCAGCGTTGGGACCGGGGCCTACGAGCAGTACTTC.

The chain carries TRBV6-1 and TRBJ1-4; the match to TRBD1 covers 8 bases. The CDR3 runs to 13 residues. The germline CDR1 and CDR2 sequences are MNHNS and SASEGT. The trim removed 6 bases at V and 6 bases at J, leaving 3 bases unmatched. CDR3 in DNA: TGTGCCAGCAGACCGGGACAGGATGAAAAACTGTTTTTT. It encodes CASRPGQDEKLFF.

V gene TRBV7-9 combines with J gene TRBJ2-2; 15 bases match TRBD2. V lost 5 bases to trimming and J lost 5 bases; unmatched junction nucleotides: 6. There are 17 residues in the CDR3. Germline V CDR1 and CDR2: SEHNR, FQNEAQ (reference sequence). The DNA for the CDR3 is TGTGCCAGCAGCAACATGGGACTAGCGGGAGGTACCGGGGAGCTGTTTTTT. It is translated as CASSNMGLAGGTGELFF.

This rearrangement joins TRBV19 to TRBJ1-3, with unresolved D. The CDR3 length is 14 residues. The germline V gene has CDR1 LNHDA and CDR2 SQIVND (reference sequence). Trimming took off 1 base at V and 7 bases at J, with 11 bases between the two ends. Here the CDR3 reads CASSIARGVNTIYF. The DNA for the CDR3 is TGTGCCAGTAGTATAGCGCGGGGAGTGAACACCATATATTTT.

As for this clonotype: Possible read error: a much larger clone is one base away. The chain has TRBV29-1 and TRBJ1-1, with a tentative D call TRBD1 (6 bases). V lost 5 bases and J lost 5, with 9 bases in between. Per the germline V gene, CDR1 is SQVTM and CDR2 is ANQGSEA. CDR3 length: 11 residues. CDR3 in amino acids: CSVMQGTEAFF. CDR3 bases: TGCAGCGTTATGCAGGGGACTGAAGCTTTCTTT. The whole variable domain, filled in from reference TRBV29-1 and TRBJ1-1, reads SAVISQKPSRDICQRGTSLTIQCQVDSQVTMMFWYRQQPGQSLTLIATANQGSEATYESGFVIDKFPISRPNLTFSTLTVSNMSPEDSSIYLCSVMQGTEAFFGQGTRLTVV.

Only a few counts were recorded for this clonotype. J is TRBJ2-5 and V is TRBV9; perhaps TRBD2 as D (5 bases). V was clipped by 4 bases and J by 10 bases, with 20 bases between them. This CDR3 spans 14 amino acids. Germline CDR1 SGDLS, CDR2 YYNGEE. This CDR3 reads CASSLDYSGVSQYF. The CDR3 DNA reads as TGTGCCAGCAGCCTCGACTACTCCGGAGTGAGCCAGTACTTC.

This clonotype was detected a few times. This chain joins TRBV7-9 and TRBJ2-7; D is unclear. Per germline, CDR1 SEHNR and CDR2 FQNEAQ (reference sequence). CDR3 length: 14 residues. With 1 base removed from V and 2 bases from J, the gap between germline ends came to 9 bases. The CDR3 spells CASSLGQTPYEQYF. In nucleotides, the CDR3 is TGTGCCAGCAGCTTAGGGCAGACCCCCTACGAGCAGTACTTC.

The V gene is TRBV14, the J gene TRBJ1-2, with D unclear. The CDR3 totals 12 residues. Germline values: CDR1 SGHDN, CDR2 FVKESK. Trimming pared 4 bases from V and 7 bases from J, leaving 10 bases between. CDR3 in DNA: TGTGCCAGCAGCCTCCAACGGGGTGGCTACACCTTC. It is translated as CASSLQRGGYTF.

On this clonotype itself: One base away lies a much larger clone, so this may be a sequencing read error. The chain is built from TRBV25-1 and TRBJ1-6, with D unclear. Germline V gives CDR1 MGHDK, CDR2 SYGVNS. The V gene lost 7 bases and the J gene lost 10 bases, with 14 bases spanning the gap. CDR3 length equals 13 residues. Here the CDR3 DNA reads TGTGCCAGCAATGTAAACGGCAACTCACCCCTCCACTTT. This encodes CASNVNGNSPLHF.

In this sample, this clonotype turned up a few times. The chain is built from TRBV20-1 and TRBJ1-6; D might be TRBD1 (5 bases). The CDR3 runs 14 residues. Germline lookup yields CDR1 DFQATT and CDR2 SNEGSKA (reference sequence). Trimming left V 0 bases short and J 7 bases short, with 10 bases between. CDR3 residues: CSARERGRNSPLHF. CDR3 in DNA: TGCAGTGCTAGAGAAAGGGGACGGAATTCACCCCTCCACTTT.

This clonotype has only a few counts. The chain couples TRBV7-9 to TRBJ1-1; TRBD1 agrees at 8 bases. V lost 7 bases to trimming and J lost 2 bases; unmatched junction nucleotides: 6. Germline V gene sequence: CDR1 SEHNR, CDR2 FQNEAQ (reference sequence). This CDR3 contains 14 residues. The CDR3 DNA follows: TGTGCCAGCACCCAGCAGGGGGCAAACACTGAAGCTTTCTTT. Encoded protein: CASTQQGANTEAFF.

This clonotype was observed at least ten times. The chain employs TRBV7-8 and TRBJ1-6; D unresolved. Germline CDR1 is SGHVS and CDR2 is FQNEAQ. CDR3 length: 12 residues. Between the trimmed V and J ends, which lost 1 base and 16 bases, there was a span of 11 bases. The CDR3 here is CASSLDALMLHF. The CDR3 nucleotides are TGTGCCAGCAGCTTAGATGCCCTTATGCTCCACTTT.

This chain uses TRBV7-9 with TRBJ1-3, with a possible D match to TRBD1 (6 bases). The V end lost 6 bases, the J end lost 3 bases, and 15 bases lay between the germline ends. Germline V gene data show CDR1 as SEHNR and CDR2 as FQNEAQ (reference sequence). CDR3 size: 15 residues. The CDR3 sequence: CASSFTGNHGNTIYF. In DNA form, the CDR3 reads TGTGCCAGCAGTTTCACAGGGAACCATGGAAACACCATATATTTT.

There are a few counts of this clonotype. The chain has TRBV7-2 and TRBJ2-5, with D perhaps matching TRBD1 or TRBD2 (5 bases each). The germline V and J ends were trimmed by 9 bases and 6 bases, with 17 bases remaining between them. The germline CDR1 and CDR2 sequences are SGHTA and FQGNSA. The CDR3 is made up of 13 amino acids. CDR3 bases: TGTGCCAGTAGCCTCAGGGAGAGTAAGACCCAGTACTTC. As protein: CASSLRESKTQYF.

The chain links TRBV7-2 to TRBJ2-5; perhaps TRBD1 as D (5 bases). The length of the CDR3 is 17 residues. CDR1 and CDR2 from the germline V gene are SGHTA and FQGNSA. V lost 6 bases to trimming and J lost 4 bases, with 24 bases between them. CDR3 sequence: CASRNMMTVGLGETQYF. CDR3 DNA: TGTGCCAGCAGGAATATGATGACAGTCGGCCTGGGAGAGACCCAGTACTTC.